The entry that follows covers one T cell receptor (beta chain) sequence. This entry is derived from a study of regulatory T cells in long-lasting Graves disease. Time point meaning: newly diagnosed GD, antithyroid drugs for less than 3 months. The authors made the TCR library using RNA they extracted from PBMCs. CDR1 MNHNS and CDR2 SASEGT come from the germline V gene. J lost 4 bases, V lost 6 bases, and 8 bases had no gene match. The CDR3 runs 14 residues. Construction of the TCR beta libraries employed iRepertoire HTBI primers in conjunction with Arm-PCR of CDR3 regions. TCRdb analysed the multiplex PCR reads with MiXCR anew, one entry per CDR3 protein. This table has 550,000 to 600,000 distinct CDR3 sequences, approximately 16% appearing once. The sample was also reused in another study, on T cells in Graves' hyperthyroidism and ophthalmopathy. That work contributes: A 13 V-J model separated ophthalmopathy from stable hyperthyroidism.

The source was peripheral blood mononuclear cells (PBMCs), collected at new diagnosis, from a patient treated with antithyroid drugs. The chain employs TRBV6-1 and TRBJ1-1; 7 bases line up with TRBD1. This clonotype originated in a man between 18 and 35 years old with Graves disease. CDR3 coding DNA: TGTGCCAGCAGATTGACAGGGAGGTCCACTGAAGCTTTCTTT. Residues: CASRLTGRSTEAFF.